This T cell receptor beta chain is from a study of monozygotic twins with inflammatory bowel disease. Comments on this clonotype: Its antigen is undetermined.

Study findings and constraints: By inverse Simpson index, TCRbeta diversity was lower in IBD patients than in healthy co-twins. Findings did not support one strong IBD-associated signal or clonotype.

TCRalpha and TCRbeta cDNA was put through two nested PCRs of 16 and 9 cycles. TCRdb reprocessed the 5' RACE reads and keeps a single row for each CDR3 protein, giving no DNA. The sample totals around 450,000 distinct CDR3 sequences. Germline loops: CDR1 LNHDA, CDR2 SQIVND (reference sequence). The CDR3 extends over 15 amino acids. The J gene is TRBJ1-5, the V gene TRBV19. Sequencing was carried out using blood. The sequence came from a human donor with ulcerative colitis or Crohn's disease, or a healthy co-twin of an affected twin (not recorded which). CDR3 protein: CASSIARYSNQPQHF. The full variable domain, completed using reference TRBV19 and TRBJ1-5, is DGGITQSPKYLFRKEGQNVTLSCEQNLNHDAMYWYRQDPGQGLRLIYYSQIVNDFQKGDIAEGYSVSREKKESFPLTVTSAQKNPTAFYLCASSIARYSNQPQHFGDGTRLSIL.